This T cell receptor beta chain is drawn from a study of CD8+CD57+ T cells in acquired aplastic anemia. Trimming took 3 bases from V and 4 from J, leaving 13 bases between them. The V gene's germline CDR1 is KGHSH and CDR2 LQKENI. This CDR3 has 14 residues. Only a few counts were recorded for this clonotype. It was genomic DNA that served as the template for profiling TCR beta VDJ and CDR3. TCRdb itself ran the reads through MiXCR, one entry per CDR3 protein. The table has about 180,000 distinct CDR3 sequences, around half seen once; the top ten hold about 2.9%. The chain couples TRBV18 to TRBJ2-7, with D maybe TRBD2 (6 bases). The receptor comes from a human donor in good health. Sequencing was carried out using sorted CD4+, CD8+, or CD8+CD57+ T cells (not recorded which) from PBMCs. CDR3 in amino acids: CASSPSTRLYEQYF. CDR3 DNA: TGTGCCAGCTCACCCTCGACTAGACTATACGAGCAGTACTTC.